Below, 8 T cell receptor beta chains from the same sample are listed, as sequenced in a study of CD8 T cells in Susac syndrome. A quantity of roughly 0.5 to 1 ug RNA underwent reverse transcription using random hexamers. TCRdb ran MiXCR on the immunoSEQ multiplex PCR reads and lists one entry per CDR3 protein. The table records some 120,000 distinct CDR3 sequences, around 94% of them present only once. The sequenced material came from CD4+ T cells from PBMCs. These receptor sequences come from a human donor with multiple sclerosis.

The chain couples TRBV20-1 to TRBJ2-5; D call uncertain. V was pared by 6 bases and J by 2 bases, with 13 bases between. The CDR3 is 13 amino acids. Germline lookup yields CDR1 DFQATT and CDR2 SNEGSKA (reference sequence). The DNA for the CDR3 is TGCAGTGCCGGCCCCAGTTGGCAAGAGACCCAGTACTTC. Protein product: CSAGPSWQETQYF.

The V gene is TRBV7-9, the J gene TRBJ1-3; unclear D gene. Germline CDR1 reads SEHNR; CDR2 reads FQNEAQ (reference sequence). The CDR3 runs 15 residues. Trimming removed 7 bases at V and 0 bases at J, with 13 bases between. The CDR3 DNA reads as TGTGCCAGCACCTCCTTCAACGTCTCTGGAAACACCATATATTTT. Its translation: CASTSFNVSGNTIYF.

The V and J genes are TRBV29-1 and TRBJ1-1; TRBD1 might be the D (5 bases). Trimming cost V 4 bases and J 5 bases, with 17 bases left between them. The CDR3 is made up of 14 amino acids. Per the germline V gene, CDR1 is SQVTM and CDR2 is ANQGSEA. The CDR3 DNA follows: TGCAGCGTTGTGATTTGGGGGATAGGAACTGAAGCTTTCTTT. Translation: CSVVIWGIGTEAFF.

This clonotype was observed a handful of times. The J gene is TRBJ1-1, the V gene TRBV20-1; TRBD1 matches at 7 bases. CDR3 length: 12 residues. The germline V gene encodes CDR1 DFQATT and CDR2 SNEGSKA (reference sequence). The V and J ends lost 3 bases and 5 bases, in that order; junction bases with no gene match: 3. CDR3 protein: CSARAGGTEAFF. The CDR3 DNA follows: TGCAGTGCTAGGGCAGGGGGTACTGAAGCTTTCTTT.

This clonotype was found once. The chain links TRBV5-1 to TRBJ2-2, with 8 bases that match TRBD2. CDR1 and CDR2 from the germline V gene are SGHRS and YFSETQ. With 3 bases clipped from V and 2 bases from J, the junction kept 9 bases outside the gene matches. The CDR3 is 17 residues long. The CDR3 bases are TGCGCCAGCAGCTCTCGATTTAGCGGGGCTAACACCGGGGAGCTGTTTTTT. Translation gives CASSSRFSGANTGELFF.

V and J are TRBV25-1 and TRBJ2-6; no reliable D call. Germline values: CDR1 MGHDK, CDR2 SYGVNS. The CDR3 spans 16 residues. V was trimmed by 1 base and J by 0 bases, leaving 7 bases between them. The CDR3 DNA reads as TGTGCCAGCAGTGAATTTCGAGCCTCTGGGGCCAACGTCCTGACTTTC. Protein product: CASSEFRASGANVLTF.

V gene TRBV5-6 combines with J gene TRBJ1-5; D uncertain. This CDR3 has 14 amino acids. V lost 0 bases and J lost 4, with 8 bases in between. From germline, CDR1 is SGHDT and CDR2 YYEEEE. The CDR3 DNA follows: TGTGCCAGCAGCTTGGGGCCGAGAAATCAGCCCCAGCATTTT. Amino acid sequence: CASSLGPRNQPQHF.

The chain is built from TRBV6-5 and TRBJ1-5; no clear D gene. The CDR3 totals 13 residues. CDR1 and CDR2 (germline): MNHEY, SVGAGI. Trimming shortened V by 5 bases and J by 7 bases, and 12 bases separated the two germline ends. CDR3 nucleotides: TGTGCCAGCAGTCCCCCCGGAAGACAGCCCCAGCATTTT. Amino acid sequence: CASSPPGRQPQHF.